The T cell receptor beta chain described here comes from a study of blood T cell repertoires in COVID-19. Across the whole study: Acute-phase and convalescent COVID-19 samples originated in the United States, Italy and Spain. PBMCs, B-cell-depleted T cells, or T cells were the source of the cDNA or gDNA that made up the material.

V was clipped by 5 bases and J by 2 bases, with 7 bases between them. This CDR3 has 13 residues. Germline CDR1 and CDR2: LNHDA and SQIVND (reference sequence). Original methodology: Amplification of reference gene primers was used by the study to estimate nucleated cell counts. Produced via immunoSEQ multiplex PCR; TCRdb's table is partial and in-frame only. The V and J calls and clone size come from that table; D and trimming were worked out from the DNA. The table has around 150,000 clones, roughly 79% seen once. The chain joins TRBV19 to TRBJ1-5; D perhaps matches TRBD1 (6 bases). The receptor was derived from a woman over 75 with acute or convalescent COVID-19. The source material was peripheral blood. This CDR3 reads CASSHRGNQPQHF. DNA for the CDR3: TGTGCCAGTAGTCACAGGGGCAATCAGCCCCAGCATTTT. Looking up the rest from reference TRBV19 and TRBJ1-5 gives the full variable domain: DGGITQSPKYLFRKEGQNVTLSCEQNLNHDAMYWYRQDPGQGLRLIYYSQIVNDFQKGDIAEGYSVSREKKESFPLTVTSAQKNPTAFYLCASSHRGNQPQHFGDGTRLSIL.